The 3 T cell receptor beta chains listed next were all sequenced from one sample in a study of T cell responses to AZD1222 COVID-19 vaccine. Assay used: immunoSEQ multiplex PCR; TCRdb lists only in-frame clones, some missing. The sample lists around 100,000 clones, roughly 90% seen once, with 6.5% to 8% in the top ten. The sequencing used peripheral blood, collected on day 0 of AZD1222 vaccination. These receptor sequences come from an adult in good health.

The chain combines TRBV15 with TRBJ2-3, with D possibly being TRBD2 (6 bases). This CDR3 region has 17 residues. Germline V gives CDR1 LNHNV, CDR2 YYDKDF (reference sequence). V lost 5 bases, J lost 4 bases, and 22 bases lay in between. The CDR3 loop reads CATSARDPRRGSDTQYF. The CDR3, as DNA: TGTGCCACCAGCGCCCGGGACCCGCGACGGGGGTCAGATACGCAGTATTTT. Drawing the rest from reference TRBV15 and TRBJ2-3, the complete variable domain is DAMVIQNPRYQVTQFGKPVTLSCSQTLNHNVMYWYQQKSSQAPKLLFHYYDKDFNNEADTPDNFQSRRPNTSFCFLDIRSPGLGDTAMYLCATSARDPRRGSDTQYFGPGTRLTVL.

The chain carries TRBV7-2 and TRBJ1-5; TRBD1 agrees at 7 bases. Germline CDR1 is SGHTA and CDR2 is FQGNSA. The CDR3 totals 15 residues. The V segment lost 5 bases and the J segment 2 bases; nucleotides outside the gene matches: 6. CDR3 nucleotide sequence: TGTGCCAGCAGCCTACAGGGGTGGGGCAATCAGCCCCAGCATTTT. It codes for CASSLQGWGNQPQHF.

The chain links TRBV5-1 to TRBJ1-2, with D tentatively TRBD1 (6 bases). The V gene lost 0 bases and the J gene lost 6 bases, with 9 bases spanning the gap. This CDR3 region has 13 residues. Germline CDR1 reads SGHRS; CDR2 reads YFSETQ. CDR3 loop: CASSLAPGDGYTF. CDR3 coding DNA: TGCGCCAGCAGCTTGGCCCCAGGGGATGGCTACACCTTC.